The 21 T cell receptor beta chains below all came from one sample that was sequenced in a study of shared clonotypes between healthy human individuals. Clones were sequenced by immunoSEQ multiplex PCR, and TCRdb holds only the in-frame ones, with some missing. The sample records about 2 million clones, 85% to 95% being singletons. The specimen was naive CD4+ T cells sorted from blood. This sample's subset: CD45RA+ positively selected. The source is a man aged 18 to 30 in good health.

The rearrangement uses TRBV28 and TRBJ1-3; D call uncertain. Per germline, CDR1 MDHEN and CDR2 SYDVKM. Trimming removed 5 bases at V and 0 bases at J, with 11 bases between. This CDR3 is 15 amino acids long. The CDR3 region is CASSPPGYSGNTIYF. The DNA for the CDR3 is TGTGCCAGCAGTCCCCCGGGGTACTCTGGAAACACCATATATTTT.

The chain carries TRBV5-1 and TRBJ2-1, with D perhaps TRBD1 (5 bases). Germline V lookup: CDR1 SGHRS, CDR2 YFSETQ. Trimming left V 6 bases short and J 0 bases short, with 13 bases between. CDR3 length: 15 residues. The CDR3 bases are TGCGCCAGCACCCAGGGTGTCAGCTCCTACAATGAGCAGTTCTTC. Protein product: CASTQGVSSYNEQFF.

The chain joins TRBV19 to TRBJ1-3; D unclear. CDR1 is LNHDA and CDR2 is SQIVND in the germline V gene (reference sequence). The V and J ends lost 5 bases and 2 bases respectively, with 13 bases between them. The CDR3 covers 15 residues. The CDR3 loop is CASSPTVRAGNTIYF. DNA for the CDR3: TGTGCCAGTAGTCCTACAGTGAGGGCTGGAAACACCATATATTTT.

The chain recombines TRBV9 with TRBJ2-5, with TRBD1 as a possible D gene (6 bases). The CDR3 contains 16 residues. Germline V lookup: CDR1 SGDLS, CDR2 YYNGEE. Trimming pared 0 bases from V and 0 bases from J, leaving 12 bases between. The CDR3 is CASSVGDIRYQETQYF. CDR3 sequence (DNA): TGTGCCAGCAGCGTAGGGGACATACGGTACCAAGAGACCCAGTACTTC.

A note on this clone: Other DNA sequences in this sample translate to the same CDR3. The genes are TRBV6-1 and TRBJ1-2, with a possible D match to TRBD1 (6 bases). The length of the CDR3 is 13 residues. The V end was cut by 4 bases, the J end by 3 bases, with 9 bases between. Germline CDR1 and CDR2: MNHNS and SASEGT. The CDR3, as DNA: TGTGCCAGCAGTGTACAGGGTGACTATGGCTACACCTTC. Translating it yields CASSVQGDYGYTF.

This clone was counted at least ten times. Within the sample, other DNA sequences also encode this same CDR3. The chain employs TRBV6-5 and TRBJ1-6, with D possibly matching TRBD1 (5 bases). Trimming took off 9 bases at V and 4 bases at J, with 13 bases between the two ends. Germline V gene lookup returns CDR1 MNHEY and CDR2 SVGAGI. This CDR3 region has 14 residues. The CDR3 sequence: CASRGGGYNSPLHF. In DNA, the CDR3 is TGTGCCAGTAGGGGCGGGGGTTATAATTCACCCCTCCACTTT.

The chain carries TRBV30 and TRBJ2-2, with D perhaps matching TRBD1 or TRBD2 (5 bases each). Germline CDR1 GTSNPN, CDR2 SVGIG (reference sequence). Trimming shortened V by 7 bases and J by 3 bases, and 18 bases separated the two germline ends. The length of the CDR3 is 15 residues. Here the CDR3 reads CASKPGPWDTGELFF. CDR3 DNA: TGTGCCTCGAAACCGGGGCCCTGGGACACCGGGGAGCTGTTTTTT.

The chain has TRBV10-2 and TRBJ2-7; 10 positions agree with TRBD1. V lost 6 bases to trimming and J lost 2 bases; unmatched junction nucleotides: 7. In germline, CDR1 is WSHSY, CDR2 SAAADI. The CDR3 loop spans 15 amino acids. The chain's CDR3 is CASSPQGQGPYEQYF. For the CDR3, the DNA is TGCGCCAGCAGCCCGCAGGGACAGGGGCCCTACGAGCAGTACTTC.

This sequence joins TRBV5-1 and TRBJ1-3; D unclear. With 0 bases removed from V and 0 bases from J, the gap between germline ends came to 13 bases. There are 17 residues in the CDR3. Germline CDR1 SGHRS, CDR2 YFSETQ. The CDR3, as DNA: TGCGCCAGCAGCTTGGACCTGACACCGAGCTCTGGAAACACCATATATTTT. Translation: CASSLDLTPSSGNTIYF. The full variable domain, rest sourced from reference TRBV5-1 and TRBJ1-3, is KAGVTQTPRYLIKTRGQQVTLSCSPISGHRSVSWYQQTPGQGLQFLFEYFSETQRNKGNFPGRFSGRQFSNSRSEMNVSTLELGDSALYLCASSLDLTPSSGNTIYFGEGSWLTVV.

This clone showed up just once. This sequence joins TRBV30 and TRBJ2-7; D perhaps matches TRBD1 (5 bases). In germline, CDR1 is GTSNPN, CDR2 SVGIG (reference sequence). Trimming took 5 bases from V and 1 from J, leaving 15 bases between them. This CDR3 spans 14 amino acids. The CDR3 region is CAWARDSDSYEQYF. CDR3 coding DNA: TGTGCCTGGGCCCGCGACAGTGATTCCTACGAGCAGTACTTC.

The chain couples TRBV5-5 to TRBJ1-6; a possible D gene is TRBD1 (5 bases). V shed 3 bases and J shed 7 bases, with 14 bases lying between them. CDR1 is SGHKS and CDR2 is YYEKEE in the germline V gene (reference sequence). The CDR3 runs 15 residues. CDR3 amino acids: CASSSNPDSNSPLHF. CDR3 sequence (DNA): TGTGCCAGCAGCTCCAACCCAGACAGCAATTCACCCCTCCACTTT. The full variable domain, its missing parts supplied by reference TRBV5-5 and TRBJ1-6, is DAGVTQSPTHLIKTRGQQVTLRCSPISGHKSVSWYQQVLGQGPQFIFQYYEKEERGRGNFPDRFSARQFPNYSSELNVNALLLGDSALYLCASSSNPDSNSPLHFGNGTRLTVT.

The chain links TRBV28 to TRBJ2-7, with TRBD2 matching 9 bases. This CDR3 region has 14 residues. J gave up 2 bases and V 5 bases, and 4 bases lay outside the gene matches. From germline, CDR1 is MDHEN and CDR2 SYDVKM. The chain's CDR3 is CASSTSGLTYEQYF. The CDR3 DNA reads TGTGCCAGCAGTACTAGCGGGCTTACCTACGAGCAGTACTTC.

The V and J genes are TRBV7-2 and TRBJ2-5, with 11 bases that match TRBD2. With 6 bases clipped from V and 3 bases from J, the junction kept 9 bases outside the gene matches. The CDR3 length is 16 residues. The germline V gene has CDR1 SGHTA and CDR2 FQGNSA. CDR3 DNA: TGTGCCAGCAGTCCTAGCGGGAGGACTACAAAAGAGACCCAGTACTTC. Protein product: CASSPSGRTTKETQYF.

The rearrangement uses TRBV18 and TRBJ1-4, with a possible D match to TRBD1 (6 bases). The CDR3 consists of 13 residues. V lost 2 bases and J lost 12, with 13 bases in between. Per germline, CDR1 KGHSH and CDR2 LQKENI. This CDR3 reads CASSPVTGGELFF. In DNA, the CDR3 is TGTGCCAGCTCACCAGTGACAGGTGGAGAACTGTTTTTT.

The chain couples TRBV28 to TRBJ2-6, with D maybe TRBD2 (5 bases). CDR1 and CDR2 from the germline V gene are MDHEN and SYDVKM. V was shortened by 7 bases and J by 1 base, with 17 bases between the two germline ends. This CDR3 has 17 residues. DNA for the CDR3: TGTGCCAGCACGGGGAGACGGAGCAAATCTGGGGCCAACGTCCTGACTTTC. Translation gives CASTGRRSKSGANVLTF.

The chain joins TRBV9 to TRBJ1-2, with 7 bases aligning to TRBD1. V was pared by 4 bases and J by 7 bases, with 16 bases of the junction left unmatched. Germline V gives CDR1 SGDLS, CDR2 YYNGEE. The length of the CDR3 is 16 residues. CDR3 coding DNA: TGTGCCAGCAGCCCAAGTGGAGGCAGGGGGTCTCGTGGCTACACCTTC. Translated, it gives CASSPSGGRGSRGYTF. Using reference TRBV9 and TRBJ1-2 for the parts outside the CDR3, the full variable domain is DSGVTQTPKHLITATGQRVTLRCSPRSGDLSVYWYQQSLDQGLQFLIQYYNGEERAKGNILERFSAQQFPDLHSELNLSSLELGDSALYFCASSPSGGRGSRGYTFGSGTRLTVV.

CDR3 DNA: TGCGCCAGCAGTTCGGGACAGTCGTCCTCTGGAAACACCATATATTTT. Translation gives CASSSGQSSSGNTIYF. The chain has TRBV10-1 and TRBJ1-3; 7 nucleotides agree with TRBD1. The V gene's germline CDR1 is WNHNN and CDR2 SYGVQD (reference sequence). This CDR3 has 16 amino acids. J lost 0 bases, V lost 5 bases, and 7 bases had no gene match.

This rearrangement joins TRBV7-9 to TRBJ1-4, with 10 bases fitting TRBD1. V dropped 5 bases and J dropped 8; count of bases not matched to a gene: 5. Germline V gene sequence: CDR1 SEHNR, CDR2 FQNEAQ (reference sequence). The CDR3 is 14 residues long. CDR3 loop: CASSRDRGEEKLFF. The CDR3 DNA is TGTGCCAGCAGCCGGGACAGGGGCGAAGAAAAACTGTTTTTT.

CDR3 residues: CASTGEHGSYNEQFF. CDR3 DNA sequence: TGTGCCAGCACCGGGGAGCACGGCTCCTACAATGAGCAGTTCTTC. The chain recombines TRBV6-5 with TRBJ2-1; a weak D match, TRBD2 (5 bases). This CDR3 has 15 residues. V was shortened by 7 bases and J by 0 bases, with 13 bases between the two germline ends. Germline V gene lookup returns CDR1 MNHEY and CDR2 SVGAGI.

The rearrangement links TRBV4-1 to TRBJ2-5, with D perhaps matching TRBD1 or TRBD2 (5 bases each). This CDR3 has 13 amino acids. Germline lookup yields CDR1 MGHRA and CDR2 YSYEKL. V lost 4 bases and J 1 base, leaving 7 bases between the germline ends. The CDR3 reads CASSRDGQETQYF. The CDR3 nucleotides read TGCGCCAGCAGCCGGGACGGCCAAGAGACCCAGTACTTC.

The chain employs TRBV5-1 and TRBJ2-5; D not certain. V shed 3 bases and J shed 7 bases, with 13 bases lying between them. The CDR3 is made up of 13 amino acids. CDR1 and CDR2 (germline): SGHRS, YFSETQ. CDR3 nucleotides: TGCGCCAGCAGCTCCACCCAAGATGTGACCCAGTACTTC. Translation gives CASSSTQDVTQYF.